Each of the 8 T cell receptor beta chains below was sequenced from the same sample in a study of shared T cell receptors in the human thymus. Only in-frame clones appear in the TCRdb table, and some are missing; sequencing was by immunoSEQ multiplex PCR. In the table there are about 380,000 clones, approximately 95% of which are singletons. Sequences were obtained from thymocytes. These receptors all stem from a human donor.

The rearrangement links TRBV27 to TRBJ2-3, with D perhaps assigned TRBD1 or TRBD2 (6 bases each). This CDR3 contains 18 residues. Between the trimmed V and J ends, which lost 5 bases and 4 bases, there was a span of 25 bases. Germline assignment: CDR1 MNHEY and CDR2 SMNVEV (reference sequence). The CDR3: CASSALSSGDKRPDTQYF. The CDR3 DNA is TGTGCCAGCAGTGCCCTGTCATCGGGGGACAAACGCCCAGATACGCAGTATTTT.

Of note for this clone: A read error may account for a junction end that differs from germline. The chain links TRBV10-1 to TRBJ2-7; D unresolved. The CDR3 length is 13 residues. Germline V CDR1 and CDR2: WNHNN, SYGVQD (reference sequence). The CDR3 DNA reads as TGCGCCAACAGTGGAGCCGAGGACTACGAGCAGTACTTC. This gives the protein CANSGAEDYEQYF.

The gene calls are TRBV28 and TRBJ2-3; weak D call: TRBD1 (6 bases). Germline V CDR1 and CDR2: MDHEN, SYDVKM. Trimming stripped 11 bases from V and 0 bases from J, with 15 bases between. This CDR3 has 14 residues. CDR3 nucleotide sequence: TGTGCCGTAGTACAGGGTCCGAGCACAGATACGCAGTATTTT. Translating gives CAVVQGPSTDTQYF.

The table lists this clone with a few counts. The chain uses TRBV5-4 and TRBJ1-5; unclear D gene. Trimming shortened V by 4 bases and J by 5 bases, and 7 bases separated the two germline ends. Germline V gene sequence: CDR1 SGHNT, CDR2 YYREEE (reference sequence). The CDR3 consists of 12 residues. CDR3 sequence reads: CASSPIYQPQHF. CDR3 nucleotides: TGTGCCAGCAGCCCAATCTATCAGCCCCAGCATTTT.

V and J are TRBV19 and TRBJ2-5, with TRBD1 matching 12 bases. This CDR3 comprises 16 residues. Trimming took 4 bases from V and 2 from J; bases not matched to a gene: 5. Germline V lookup: CDR1 LNHDA, CDR2 SQIVND (reference sequence). CDR3 loop: CASSKRDRGPQETQYF. The DNA for the CDR3 is TGTGCCAGTAGTAAGAGGGACAGGGGGCCTCAAGAGACCCAGTACTTC.

This clone was picked up one time. The chain combines TRBV5-6 with TRBJ2-3; tentatively, D is TRBD2 (6 bases). This CDR3 is 19 amino acids long. Trimming removed 2 bases at V and 1 base at J, with 23 bases between. CDR1 is SGHDT, CDR2 YYEEEE, per germline. CDR3 sequence reads: CASSLEGGIWRGGTDTQYF. The CDR3 coding sequence is TGTGCCAGCAGCTTAGAAGGCGGGATATGGCGCGGTGGCACAGATACGCAGTATTTT.

The gene calls are TRBV27 and TRBJ2-5, with D perhaps being TRBD1 or TRBD2 (6 bases each). The V and J ends lost 5 bases and 4 bases respectively, with 17 bases between them. Germline lookup yields CDR1 MNHEY and CDR2 SMNVEV (reference sequence). This CDR3 is built from 15 residues. The DNA for the CDR3 is TGTGCCAGCAGTCCCCTATTAGGAGGGGGAGAGACCCAGTACTTC. Translation: CASSPLLGGGETQYF.

The chain combines TRBV7-3 with TRBJ2-5; no definite D call. CDR1 is SGHTA and CDR2 is FQGTGA in the germline V gene. V was shortened by 0 bases and J by 5 bases, with 13 bases between the two germline ends. The CDR3 consists of 15 residues. The chain's CDR3 is CASSLTGLLVETQYF. The CDR3 DNA sequence: TGTGCCAGCAGCTTAACGGGCCTTTTGGTGGAGACCCAGTACTTC.